This TCR beta chain was observed in a study of cytomegalovirus exposure and HLA in healthy donors. 60 Vbeta and 13 Jbeta primers were used in PCR. TCRdb's table, derived via immunoSEQ multiplex PCR, lists solely in-frame clones and lacks some. Of under 200,000 clones in the sample, about 71% were seen once. Trimming at V came to 6 bases and at J to 3 bases, leaving 4 bases not matched to a gene. CDR3 length: 13 amino acids. Germline V gives CDR1 SGDLS, CDR2 YYNGEE. The sequence derives from a woman in her thirties or forties in good health and CMV-seropositive. This chain joins TRBV9 and TRBJ1-1; 8 bases align to TRBD1. The sample consisted of PBMCs. CDR3: CASTGQGYTEAFF. The CDR3 DNA is TGTGCCAGCACTGGACAGGGTTACACTGAAGCTTTCTTT.